Each of the 12 T cell receptor beta chains below was sequenced from the same sample in a study of vaccination and CD4 T cells after COVID-19. The study sequenced cultured CD4+ T cell DNA using the Oncomine TCR Beta short-read assay. One entry per CDR3 protein results from TCRdb running MiXCR on the PCR reads. The data contain more than 7,500 distinct CDR3 sequences, approximately 47% of them singletons. These receptors' antigens are unknown. The sample's treatment: approximately nine-day PBMC culture with coronavirus spike peptide pools or control peptides (ViraFEST assay). Source material: CD4+ T cells from blood, cultured in vitro. These receptors were taken from a human donor who had recovered from COVID-19.

The chain joins TRBV12-3 or TRBV12-4 to TRBJ2-7; weak D call: TRBD1 (6 bases). The CDR3 sequence is 14 residues long. V dropped 6 bases and J dropped 3 bases, with 15 bases sitting between them. The CDR3 DNA follows: TGTGCCAGCAGACGGCAGGGGAGCAGCTACGAGCAGTACTTC. Residues: CASRRQGSSYEQYF.

The chain employs TRBV12-3 or TRBV12-4 and TRBJ1-5, with D maybe TRBD1 (6 bases). CDR3 length equals 15 residues. Trimming left V 1 base short and J 6 bases short, with 13 bases between. The CDR3 sequence is CASSLGGGLSQPQHF. CDR3 in DNA: TGTGCCAGCAGTTTAGGGGGGGGCTTAAGTCAGCCCCAGCATTTT.

The rearrangement links TRBV10-3 to TRBJ2-2, with 9 bases matching TRBD1. Trimming at V came to 7 bases and at J to 2 bases, leaving 11 bases not matched to a gene. The CDR3 is 17 amino acids. Germline V gene lookup returns CDR1 ENHRY and CDR2 SYGVKD. The CDR3 loop is CAITLGTGFCNTGELFF. CDR3 bases: TGTGCCATCACCCTCGGGACAGGGTTTTGTAACACCGGGGAGCTGTTTTTT.

This clonotype was found a few times. This chain connects TRBV27 to TRBJ1-2, with unresolved D. This CDR3 is 14 amino acids long. Germline-derived CDR1 and CDR2 are MNHEY and SMNVEV (reference sequence). The V end lost 6 bases, the J end lost 4 bases, and 15 bases lay between the germline ends. The CDR3 nucleotides read TGTGCCAGCAGGGGAAGGGTCTACCTCTATGGCTACACCTTC. Translation: CASRGRVYLYGYTF.

The rearrangement links TRBV20-1 to TRBJ2-7; 8 bases map to TRBD1. V gave up 5 bases and J gave up 2 bases; unmatched junction bases: 8. CDR3 length: 14 amino acids. Germline CDR1 and CDR2: DFQATT and SNEGSKA (reference sequence). CDR3 loop: CSAGMTGEAYEQYF. The CDR3 bases are TGCAGTGCTGGAATGACAGGGGAAGCCTACGAGCAGTACTTC.

CDR3 DNA: TGTGCCAGCTCACCAGAGCGGGGGGGGGACAATGAGCAGTTCTTC. It is translated as CASSPERGGDNEQFF. The V and J genes are TRBV18 and TRBJ2-1, with TRBD2 matching 10 bases. This CDR3 has 15 residues. Looked up from germline, CDR1 is KGHSH and CDR2 is LQKENI. V was pared by 2 bases and J by 5 bases, with 3 bases of the junction left unmatched. Variable domain in full (rest from reference TRBV18 and TRBJ2-1): NAGVMQNPRHLVRRRGQEARLRCSPMKGHSHVYWYRQLPEEGLKFMVYLQKENIIDESGMPKERFSAEFPKEGPSILRIQQVVRGDSAAYFCASSPERGGDNEQFFGPGTRLTVL.

The rearrangement links TRBV11-3 to TRBJ2-2; 14 bases align to TRBD2. Unmatched junction bases numbered 3, after V lost 4 bases and J lost 8 bases. CDR3 length equals 15 residues. CDR1 and CDR2 (germline): SGHNT, YENEEA. DNA for the CDR3: TGTGCCAGCAGCTGGGGACTAGCGGGAGCTGGGGAGCTGTTTTTT. It codes for CASSWGLAGAGELFF.

The CDR3: CSAFPSGTDTQYF. CDR3 coding DNA: TGCAGTGCTTTTCCTAGCGGGACCGATACGCAGTATTTT. The chain is built from TRBV20-1 and TRBJ2-3; 9 nucleotides align to TRBD2. The germline gives CDR1 DFQATT, CDR2 SNEGSKA (reference sequence). CDR3 length equals 13 residues. Losses at the gene ends were 5 bases for V and 6 bases for J; bases not matched to a gene: 6.

The rearrangement joins TRBV27 to TRBJ2-1; unclear D gene. Per the germline V gene, CDR1 is MNHEY and CDR2 is SMNVEV (reference sequence). V lost 6 bases and J lost 0, with 12 bases in between. This CDR3 comprises 15 residues. This CDR3 reads CASSRALNSYNEQFF. The CDR3 nucleotides read TGTGCCAGCAGCCGGGCGTTAAACTCCTACAATGAGCAGTTCTTC.

The CDR3 loop reads CASRTEGDYNSPLHF. CDR3 nucleotide sequence: TGTGCCAGCAGAACCGAGGGAGACTATAATTCACCCCTCCACTTT. J is TRBJ1-6 and V is TRBV12-3 or TRBV12-4; D not resolved. The CDR3 loop spans 15 amino acids. Trimming left V 6 bases short and J 3 bases short, with 12 bases between.

The count of this clonotype is one. This rearrangement joins TRBV7-2 to TRBJ2-2, with 9 bases aligning to TRBD1. Germline lookup yields CDR1 SGHTA and CDR2 FQGNSA. The CDR3 has 17 residues. V shed 1 base and J 1 base; nucleotides not matched to a gene: 4. The CDR3 DNA sequence: TGTGCCAGCAGCTTAGGGGGGACAGGGATGAACACCGGGGAGCTGTTTTTT. Protein: CASSLGGTGMNTGELFF.

The chain carries TRBV6-2 or TRBV6-3 and TRBJ2-3; a weak D match, TRBD1 (6 bases). Germline CDR1 reads MNHEY; CDR2 reads SVGEGT. V was shortened by 4 bases and J by 0 bases, with 17 bases between the two germline ends. This CDR3 spans 17 amino acids. The CDR3 nucleotides are TGTGCCAGCAGTTCACCGACAGGTGGTACTAGCACAGATACGCAGTATTTT. Translated, it gives CASSSPTGGTSTDTQYF.